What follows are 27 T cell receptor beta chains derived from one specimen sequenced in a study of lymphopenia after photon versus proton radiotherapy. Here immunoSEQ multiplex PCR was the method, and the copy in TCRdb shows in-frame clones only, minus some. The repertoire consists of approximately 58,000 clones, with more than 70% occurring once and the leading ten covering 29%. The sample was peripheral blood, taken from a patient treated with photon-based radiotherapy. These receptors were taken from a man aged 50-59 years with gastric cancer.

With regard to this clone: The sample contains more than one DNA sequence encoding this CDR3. The CDR3 reads CASSPGQLNTEAFF. The CDR3 nucleotides are TGTGCCAGCAGCCCCGGACAGTTGAACACTGAAGCTTTCTTT. The chain joins TRBV6-5 to TRBJ1-1; D may be TRBD1 (6 bases). CDR3 length: 14 residues. Germline values: CDR1 MNHEY, CDR2 SVGAGI. Trimming removed 6 bases at V and 0 bases at J, with 11 bases between.

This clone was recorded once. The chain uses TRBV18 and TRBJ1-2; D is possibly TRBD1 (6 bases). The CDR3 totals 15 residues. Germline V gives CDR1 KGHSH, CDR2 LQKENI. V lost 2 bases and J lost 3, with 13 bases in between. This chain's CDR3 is CASSPGLTGYYGYTF. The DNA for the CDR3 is TGTGCCAGCTCACCAGGACTCACAGGGTACTATGGCTACACCTTC.

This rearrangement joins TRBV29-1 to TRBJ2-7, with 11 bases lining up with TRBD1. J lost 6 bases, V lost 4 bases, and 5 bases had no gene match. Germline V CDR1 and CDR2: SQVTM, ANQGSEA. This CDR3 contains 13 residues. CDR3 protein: CSVGSGTGGEQYF. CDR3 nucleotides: TGCAGCGTTGGGTCCGGGACAGGGGGCGAGCAGTACTTC.

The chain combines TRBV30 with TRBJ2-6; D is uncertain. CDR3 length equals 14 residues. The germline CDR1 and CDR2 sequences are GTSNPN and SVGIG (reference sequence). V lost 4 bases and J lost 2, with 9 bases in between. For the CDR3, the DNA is TGTGCCTGGAAACACCCGGCTGGGGCCAACGTCCTGACTTTC. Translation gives CAWKHPAGANVLTF.

CDR3 DNA sequence: TGTGCCAGCAGTGAAGGAGGGACTTTCCTGGCAGATACGCAGTATTTT. Translating it yields CASSEGGTFLADTQYF. The V and J genes are TRBV6-1 and TRBJ2-3; TRBD2 might be the D (6 bases). V was trimmed by 1 base and J by 4 bases, leaving 15 bases between them. The germline gives CDR1 MNHNS, CDR2 SASEGT. The CDR3 length is 16 residues.

The DNA of the CDR3 is TGTGCCAGCAGTGACTCATCACAGGGTGCAGATACGCAGTATTTT. Residues: CASSDSSQGADTQYF. V is TRBV6-4 and J is TRBJ2-3, with D tentatively TRBD1 (6 bases). CDR3 size: 15 residues. Germline lookup yields CDR1 MRHNA and CDR2 SNTAGT. V lost 0 bases to trimming and J lost 4 bases, with 11 bases between them.

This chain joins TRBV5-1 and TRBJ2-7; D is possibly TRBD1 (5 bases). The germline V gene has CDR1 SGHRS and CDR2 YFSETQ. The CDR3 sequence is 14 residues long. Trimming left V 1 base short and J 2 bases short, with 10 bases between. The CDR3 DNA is TGCGCCAGCAGCTTGTGGCAGGGTACCTACGAGCAGTACTTC. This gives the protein CASSLWQGTYEQYF.

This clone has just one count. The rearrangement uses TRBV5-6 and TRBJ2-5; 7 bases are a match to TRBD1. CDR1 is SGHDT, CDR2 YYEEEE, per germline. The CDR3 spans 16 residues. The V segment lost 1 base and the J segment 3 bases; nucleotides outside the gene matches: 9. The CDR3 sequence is CASSLLMGQLEETQYF. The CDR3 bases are TGTGCCAGCAGCTTGCTCATGGGACAGCTAGAAGAGACCCAGTACTTC.

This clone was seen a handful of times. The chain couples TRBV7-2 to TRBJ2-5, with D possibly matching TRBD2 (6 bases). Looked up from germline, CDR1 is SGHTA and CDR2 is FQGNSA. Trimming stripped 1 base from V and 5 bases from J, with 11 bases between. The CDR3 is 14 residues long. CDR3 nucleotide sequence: TGTGCCAGCAGCTTAGTTTCGGGGGTCGAGACCCAGTACTTC. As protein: CASSLVSGVETQYF.

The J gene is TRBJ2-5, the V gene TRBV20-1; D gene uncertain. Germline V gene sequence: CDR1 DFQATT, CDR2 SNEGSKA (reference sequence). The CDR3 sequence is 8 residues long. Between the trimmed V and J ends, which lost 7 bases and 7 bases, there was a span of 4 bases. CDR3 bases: TGCAGTGTCGGGACCCAGTACTTC. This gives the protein CSVGTQYF.

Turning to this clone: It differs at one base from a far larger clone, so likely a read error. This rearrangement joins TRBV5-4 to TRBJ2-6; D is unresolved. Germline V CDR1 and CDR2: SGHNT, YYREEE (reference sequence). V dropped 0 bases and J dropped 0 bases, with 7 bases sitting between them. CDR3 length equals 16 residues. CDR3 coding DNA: TGTGCCAGCAGCTTGGATAGCCCCTCTGGGGCCAACGTCCTGACTTTC. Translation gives CASSLDSPSGANVLTF.

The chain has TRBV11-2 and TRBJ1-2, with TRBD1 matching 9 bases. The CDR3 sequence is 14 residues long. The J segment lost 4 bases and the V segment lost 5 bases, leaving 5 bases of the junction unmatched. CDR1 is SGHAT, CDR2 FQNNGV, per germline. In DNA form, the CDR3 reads TGTGCCAGCAGCGCTACAGGGGGCGGCTATGGCTACACCTTC. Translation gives CASSATGGGYGYTF.

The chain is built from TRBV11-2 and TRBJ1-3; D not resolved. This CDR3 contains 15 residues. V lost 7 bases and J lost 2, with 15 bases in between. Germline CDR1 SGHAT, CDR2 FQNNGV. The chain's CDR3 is CASTRLTGPGNTIYF. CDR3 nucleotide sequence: TGTGCCAGCACCCGTTTGACGGGTCCTGGAAACACCATATATTTT.

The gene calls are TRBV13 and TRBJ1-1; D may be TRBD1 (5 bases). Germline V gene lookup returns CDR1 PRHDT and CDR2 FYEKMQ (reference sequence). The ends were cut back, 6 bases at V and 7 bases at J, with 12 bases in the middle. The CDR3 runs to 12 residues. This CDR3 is CASRGRGFEAFF. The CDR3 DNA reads TGTGCCAGCAGGGGGAGGGGTTTTGAAGCTTTCTTT.

CDR3 protein: CASRGPGRDTGELFF. The CDR3 bases are TGTGCCAGCAGGGGTCCGGGGCGGGACACCGGGGAGCTGTTTTTT. The chain has TRBV25-1 and TRBJ2-2; D possibly matches TRBD1 or TRBD2 (5 bases each). Trimming left V 6 bases short and J 3 bases short, with 14 bases between. Per the germline V gene, CDR1 is MGHDK and CDR2 is SYGVNS. The CDR3 is made up of 15 amino acids.

In nucleotides, the CDR3 is TGTGCCACCAGCAGAGCGGGAGAGCACTTCTACAATGAGCAGTTCTTC. This translates into CATSRAGEHFYNEQFF. The chain carries TRBV15 and TRBJ2-1; possible D gene TRBD2, 6 bases. Germline loops: CDR1 LNHNV, CDR2 YYDKDF (reference sequence). This CDR3 comprises 16 residues. V was clipped by 1 base and J by 3 bases, with 13 bases between them. The full variable domain, its missing parts supplied by reference TRBV15 and TRBJ2-1, is DAMVIQNPRYQVTQFGKPVTLSCSQTLNHNVMYWYQQKSSQAPKLLFHYYDKDFNNEADTPDNFQSRRPNTSFCFLDIRSPGLGDTAMYLCATSRAGEHFYNEQFFGPGTRLTVL.

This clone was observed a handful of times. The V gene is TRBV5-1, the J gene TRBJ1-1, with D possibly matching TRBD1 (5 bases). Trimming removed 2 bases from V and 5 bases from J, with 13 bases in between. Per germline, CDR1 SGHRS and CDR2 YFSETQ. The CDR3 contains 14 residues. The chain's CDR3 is CASSFAWQGTEAFF. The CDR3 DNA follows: TGCGCCAGCAGCTTCGCCTGGCAGGGAACTGAAGCTTTCTTT.

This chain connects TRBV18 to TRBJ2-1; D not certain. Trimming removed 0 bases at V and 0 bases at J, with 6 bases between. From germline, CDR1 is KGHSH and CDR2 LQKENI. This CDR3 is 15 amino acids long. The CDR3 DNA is TGTGCCAGCTCACCACCGGGAAGCTCCTACAATGAGCAGTTCTTC. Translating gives CASSPPGSSYNEQFF.

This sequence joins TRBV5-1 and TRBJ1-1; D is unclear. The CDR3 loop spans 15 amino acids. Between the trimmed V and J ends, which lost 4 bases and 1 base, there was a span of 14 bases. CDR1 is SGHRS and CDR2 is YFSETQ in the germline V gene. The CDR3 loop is CASSDPGRRNTEAFF. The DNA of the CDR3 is TGCGCCAGCAGCGACCCCGGACGCAGGAACACTGAAGCTTTCTTT.

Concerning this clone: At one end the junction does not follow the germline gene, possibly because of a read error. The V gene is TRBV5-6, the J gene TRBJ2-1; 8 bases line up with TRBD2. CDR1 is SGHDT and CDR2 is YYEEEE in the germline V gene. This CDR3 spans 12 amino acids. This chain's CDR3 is CASSLDPGGPIF. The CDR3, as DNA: TGTGCCAGCAGCTTGGACCCGGGAGGGCCAATCTTC.

The CDR3 coding sequence is TGTGCCAGCTCACCGTTCGATTTGCAGGGGGCTGGAAACACCATATATTTT. This sequence encodes CASSPFDLQGAGNTIYF. The chain recombines TRBV18 with TRBJ1-3; 7 nucleotides line up with TRBD1. Per germline, CDR1 KGHSH and CDR2 LQKENI. CDR3 length: 17 amino acids. J was trimmed by 2 bases and V by 3 bases; bases with no gene match: 10. The full variable domain, rest sourced from reference TRBV18 and TRBJ1-3, is NAGVMQNPRHLVRRRGQEARLRCSPMKGHSHVYWYRQLPEEGLKFMVYLQKENIIDESGMPKERFSAEFPKEGPSILRIQQVVRGDSAAYFCASSPFDLQGAGNTIYFGEGSWLTVV.

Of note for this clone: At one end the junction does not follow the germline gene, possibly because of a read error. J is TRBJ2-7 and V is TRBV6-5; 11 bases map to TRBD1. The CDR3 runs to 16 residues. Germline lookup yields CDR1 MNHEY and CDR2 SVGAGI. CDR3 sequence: CASSYSGTGGTLEQYF. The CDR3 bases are TGTGCCAGCAGCTACTCCGGGACAGGGGGTACTCTCGAGCAGTACTTC.

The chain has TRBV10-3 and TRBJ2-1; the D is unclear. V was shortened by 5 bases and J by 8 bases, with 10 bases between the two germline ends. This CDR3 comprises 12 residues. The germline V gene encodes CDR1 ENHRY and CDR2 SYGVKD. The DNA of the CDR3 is TGTGCCATCAGTTATAAGGCGGATGAGCAGTTCTTC. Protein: CAISYKADEQFF.

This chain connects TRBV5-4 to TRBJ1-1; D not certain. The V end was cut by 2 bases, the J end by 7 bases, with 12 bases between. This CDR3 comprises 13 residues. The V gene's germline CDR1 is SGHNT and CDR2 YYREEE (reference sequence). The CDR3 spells CASSFNRVGEAFF. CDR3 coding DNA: TGTGCCAGCAGCTTCAATCGAGTCGGTGAAGCTTTCTTT.

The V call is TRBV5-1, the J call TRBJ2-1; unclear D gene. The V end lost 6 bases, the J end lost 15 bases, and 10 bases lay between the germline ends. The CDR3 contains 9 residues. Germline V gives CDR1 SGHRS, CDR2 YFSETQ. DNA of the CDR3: TGCGCCAGCACCTCCCAGACGTTCTTC. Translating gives CASTSQTFF.

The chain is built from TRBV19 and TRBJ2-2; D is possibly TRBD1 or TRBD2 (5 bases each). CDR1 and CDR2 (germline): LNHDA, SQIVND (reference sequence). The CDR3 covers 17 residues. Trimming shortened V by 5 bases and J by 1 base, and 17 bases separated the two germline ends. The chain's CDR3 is CASSGLNRLKNTGELFF. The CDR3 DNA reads TGTGCCAGTAGTGGACTTAACAGGCTAAAGAACACCGGGGAGCTGTTTTTT.

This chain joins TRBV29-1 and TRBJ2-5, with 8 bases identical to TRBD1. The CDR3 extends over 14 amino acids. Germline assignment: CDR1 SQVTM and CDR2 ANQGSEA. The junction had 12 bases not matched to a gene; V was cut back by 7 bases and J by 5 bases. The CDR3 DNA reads TGCAGCGCGGTGGGGGACAGGTTAGGGGAGACCCAGTACTTC. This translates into CSAVGDRLGETQYF. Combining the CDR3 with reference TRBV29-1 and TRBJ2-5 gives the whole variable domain SAVISQKPSRDICQRGTSLTIQCQVDSQVTMMFWYRQQPGQSLTLIATANQGSEATYESGFVIDKFPISRPNLTFSTLTVSNMSPEDSSIYLCSAVGDRLGETQYFGPGTRLLVL.